The rows below give T cell receptor beta chains drawn from one sample of a study of beta chain features in type 1 diabetes. Using immunoSEQ multiplex PCR, the repertoire was profiled, and TCRdb retains in-frame clones only, with some absent. The sample records 200,000 to 250,000 clones, 7.5% to 10% being singletons. The sequenced sample was naive CD4+ T cells from blood. The receptor set was obtained from a woman in her late teens or twenties in good health. Both conserved end residues are part of each CDR3. The D gene is left open where the match is weak. Expanded clones are given a class, and other clones once, few, many or no size at all.

j_call v_call clone_size d_call cdr3_aa cdr3_nt
TRBJ2-3 TRBV27 few . CASSFAGANTQYF TGTGCCAGCAGTTTTGCGGGGGCAAATACGCAGTATTTT
TRBJ2-1 TRBV30 many . CAVGKGDRNEQFF TGTGCCGTGGGGAAGGGGGACCGCAATGAGCAGTTCTTC
TRBJ2-1 TRBV5-1 few TRBD1 CASSSRDRNEQFF TGCGCCAGCAGCTCCAGGGACAGAAATGAGCAGTTCTTC
TRBJ2-3 TRBV6-1 few TRBD2 CASQSSGRAADTQYF TGTGCCAGCCAGTCAAGCGGGAGGGCCGCCGATACGCAGTATTTT
TRBJ1-3 TRBV30 few TRBD1 CAFRRTGSGNTIYF TGTGCCTTCCGCCGGACAGGGTCAGGAAACACCATATATTTT
TRBJ1-1 TRBV2 . . CASTEFRGNTEAFF TGTGCCAGCACCGAGTTTCGGGGGAACACTGAAGCTTTCTTT
TRBJ2-7 TRBV21-1 . . CASSKSQGGHEQYF TGTGCCAGCAGCAAAAGCCAGGGTGGACACGAGCAGTACTTC
TRBJ2-7 TRBV2 . . CASSEAAPREQYF TGTGCCAGCAGTGAAGCAGCCCCGAGGGAGCAGTACTTC
TRBJ1-1 TRBV9 few . CASSAQGTEAFF TGTGCCAGCAGCGCTCAGGGCACTGAAGCTTTCTTT
TRBJ2-7 TRBV6-1 . TRBD1 CASSKGTGGYEQYF TGTGCCAGCAGCAAAGGGACAGGGGGCTACGAGCAGTACTTC
TRBJ2-1 TRBV5-1 few TRBD2 CASSRGLLAGSYNEQFF TGCGCCAGCAGCAGGGGGCTACTAGCGGGATCCTACAATGAGCAGTTCTTC
TRBJ2-2 TRBV30 . TRBD1 CAWRGTGPNTGELFF TGTGCCTGGAGGGGGACAGGGCCGAACACCGGGGAGCTGTTTTTT
TRBJ1-6 TRBV13 few . CASSLSDHASSPLHF TGTGCCAGCAGCTTATCCGATCATGCGAGTTCACCCCTCCACTTT
TRBJ2-7 TRBV7-2 few TRBD2 CASSLTSGRAYHEQYF TGTGCCAGCAGCTTAACTAGCGGGAGGGCCTATCACGAGCAGTACTTC
TRBJ2-3 TRBV5-1 . . CASSFSSQDTQYF TGCGCCAGCAGCTTTAGTAGTCAAGATACGCAGTATTTT
TRBJ1-1 TRBV29-1 . TRBD1 CSAGTGMNTEAFF TGCAGCGCGGGGACAGGTATGAACACTGAAGCTTTCTTT
TRBJ1-6 TRBV5-1 . . CASSLDSSYNSPLHF TGCGCCAGCAGCTTGGACAGCTCCTATAATTCACCCCTCCACTTT
TRBJ2-7 TRBV5-4 few TRBD2 CASSLGGVSYEQYF TGTGCCAGCAGCCTGGGGGGGGTATCCTACGAGCAGTACTTC
TRBJ2-3 TRBV2 . TRBD2 CASSMTSGSSDTQYF TGTGCCAGCTCCATGACTAGCGGATCCTCAGATACGCAGTATTTT
TRBJ1-2 TRBV6-1 few . CAGRGGTYGYTF TGTGCCGGGCGGGGGGGTACCTATGGCTACACCTTC
TRBJ2-1 TRBV28 few TRBD2 CASSLGTSGIDEQFF TGTGCCAGCAGTTTAGGGACTAGCGGGATCGATGAGCAGTTCTTC
TRBJ1-5 TRBV30 . . CAWSAGALGQPQHF TGTGCCTGGAGCGCAGGGGCTTTGGGTCAGCCCCAGCATTTT
TRBJ2-1 TRBV29-1 few TRBD1 CSVEGGTGHYNEQFF TGCAGCGTTGAAGGGGGGACAGGACACTACAATGAGCAGTTCTTC
TRBJ1-3 TRBV25-1 . TRBD1 CASSPGQGGNTIYF TGTGCCAGCAGCCCGGGACAGGGCGGAAACACCATATATTTT
TRBJ2-5 TRBV4-1 . TRBD2 CASSGLKASGGVFQETQYF TGCGCCAGCAGCGGGTTGAAGGCTAGCGGGGGGGTATTTCAAGAGACCCAGTACTTC
TRBJ1-1 TRBV30 . . CAWSVAGGTEAFF TGTGCCTGGAGTGTAGCAGGAGGCACTGAAGCTTTCTTT
TRBJ1-1 TRBV21-1 few . CASSTERGTYTEAFF TGTGCCAGCAGCACCGAGCGGGGAACTTACACTGAAGCTTTCTTT
TRBJ2-1 TRBV2 . TRBD2 CASSEIAGGQVEQFF TGTGCCAGCAGTGAAATAGCGGGGGGGCAGGTTGAGCAGTTCTTC